The clone carrying this T cell receptor (beta chain) was observed a handful of times. The sample comes from a study of regulatory T cells in long-lasting Graves disease. Whole-study context: Antithyroid drug intake by newly diagnosed Graves' patients had lasted under 3 months.

Investigators prepared the TCR beta libraries by applying iRepertoire HTBI primers and Arm-PCR of CDR3 regions. TCRdb re-called the multiplex PCR reads through MiXCR, storing one row per CDR3 protein. This table holds around 450,000 distinct CDR3 sequences, 16% found once. As for time point: newly diagnosed GD, antithyroid drugs for less than 3 months. RNA isolated from PBMCs was used to make the TCR library. The sample was also reused in another study, on T cells in Graves' hyperthyroidism and ophthalmopathy.

Sequenced here: peripheral blood mononuclear cells (PBMCs), sampled at new diagnosis, from a patient treated with antithyroid drugs. The source is a man aged 40-49 years with Graves disease.

In nucleotides, the CDR3 is TGTGCCAGCAGTTTATCGACACTCTACGAGCAGTACTTC. Its protein is CASSLSTLYEQYF. The chain couples TRBV12-3 or TRBV12-4 to TRBJ2-7, with D unresolved. Trimming took off 2 bases at V and 3 bases at J, with 8 bases between the two ends. The CDR3 consists of 13 residues.